This TCR beta chain emerged from a study of T cells in localized non-small cell lung cancer. V dropped 3 bases and J dropped 4; count of bases not matched to a gene: 6. The CDR3 consists of 15 residues. Germline CDR1 reads SGDLS; CDR2 reads YYNGEE. Details on this clone: Its antigen remains unidentified.

TCRdb keeps only in-frame clones here, not all; method: immunoSEQ multiplex PCR. This sample carries nearly 25,000 clones, 70% to 90% of them seen once, and the ten largest clones take 5.8%. Points from the study as a whole: When the top 100 tumor clones were examined, a median about 60 of them also appeared in the adjacent lung, which was paired and uninvolved. It was uninvolved adjacent lung that showed the highest T cell clonality, exceeding tumor. Only one tumor region was sequenced, so heterogeneity remains possible.

Sequencing was performed on peripheral blood, taken before any cancer treatment. The sequence came from an older male donor with stage II squamous cell lung carcinoma. This chain connects TRBV9 to TRBJ1-2, with TRBD1 matching 10 bases. This CDR3 is CASSEGQGHSYGYTF. The CDR3 DNA sequence: TGTGCCAGCAGCGAGGGACAGGGGCACAGCTATGGCTACACCTTC.